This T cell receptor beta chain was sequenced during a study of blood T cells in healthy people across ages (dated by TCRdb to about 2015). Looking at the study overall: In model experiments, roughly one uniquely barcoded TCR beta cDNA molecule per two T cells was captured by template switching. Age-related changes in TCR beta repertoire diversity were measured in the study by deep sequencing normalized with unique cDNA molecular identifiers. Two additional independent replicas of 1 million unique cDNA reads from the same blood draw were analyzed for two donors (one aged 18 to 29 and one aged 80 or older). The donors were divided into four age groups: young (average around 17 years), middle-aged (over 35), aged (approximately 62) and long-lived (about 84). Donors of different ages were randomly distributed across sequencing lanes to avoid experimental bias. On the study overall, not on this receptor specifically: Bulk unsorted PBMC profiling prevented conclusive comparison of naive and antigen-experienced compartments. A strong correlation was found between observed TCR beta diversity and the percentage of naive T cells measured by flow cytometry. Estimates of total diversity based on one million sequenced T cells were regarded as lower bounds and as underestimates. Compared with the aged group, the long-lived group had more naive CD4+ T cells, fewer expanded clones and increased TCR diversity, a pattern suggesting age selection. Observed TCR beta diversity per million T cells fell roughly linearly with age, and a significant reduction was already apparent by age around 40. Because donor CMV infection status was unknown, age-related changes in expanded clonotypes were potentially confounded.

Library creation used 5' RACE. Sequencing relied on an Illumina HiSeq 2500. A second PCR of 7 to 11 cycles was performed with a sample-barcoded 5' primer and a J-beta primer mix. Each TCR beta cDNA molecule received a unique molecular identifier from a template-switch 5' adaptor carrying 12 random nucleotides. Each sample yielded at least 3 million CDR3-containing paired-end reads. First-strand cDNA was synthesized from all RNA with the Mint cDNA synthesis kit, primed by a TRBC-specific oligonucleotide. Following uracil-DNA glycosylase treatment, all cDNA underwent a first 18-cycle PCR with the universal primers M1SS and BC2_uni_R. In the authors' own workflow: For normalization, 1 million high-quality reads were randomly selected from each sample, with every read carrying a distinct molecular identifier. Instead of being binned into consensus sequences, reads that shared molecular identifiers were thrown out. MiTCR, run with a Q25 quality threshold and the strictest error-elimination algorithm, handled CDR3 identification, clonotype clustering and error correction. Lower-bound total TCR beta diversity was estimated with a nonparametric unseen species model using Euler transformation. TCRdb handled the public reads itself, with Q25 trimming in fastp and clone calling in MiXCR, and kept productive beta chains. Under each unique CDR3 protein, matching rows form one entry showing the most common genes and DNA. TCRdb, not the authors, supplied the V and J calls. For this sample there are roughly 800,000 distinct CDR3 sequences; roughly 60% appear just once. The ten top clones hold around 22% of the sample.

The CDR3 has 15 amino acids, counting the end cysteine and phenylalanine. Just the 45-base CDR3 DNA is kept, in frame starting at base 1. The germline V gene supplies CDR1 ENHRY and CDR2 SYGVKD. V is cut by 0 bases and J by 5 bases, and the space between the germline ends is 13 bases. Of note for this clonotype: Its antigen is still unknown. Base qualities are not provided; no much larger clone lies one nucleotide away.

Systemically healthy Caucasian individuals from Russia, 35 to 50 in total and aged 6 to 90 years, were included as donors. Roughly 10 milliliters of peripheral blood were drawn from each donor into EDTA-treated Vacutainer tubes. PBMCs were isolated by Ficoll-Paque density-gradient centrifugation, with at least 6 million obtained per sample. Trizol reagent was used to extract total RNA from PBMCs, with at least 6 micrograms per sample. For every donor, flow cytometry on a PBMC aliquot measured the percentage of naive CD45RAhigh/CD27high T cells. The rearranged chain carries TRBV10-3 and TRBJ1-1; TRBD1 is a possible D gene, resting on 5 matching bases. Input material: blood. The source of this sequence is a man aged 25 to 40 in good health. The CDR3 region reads CAISESGTGGTEAFF. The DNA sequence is TGTGCCATCAGTGAGTCCGGAACAGGCGGAACTGAAGCTTTCTTT.